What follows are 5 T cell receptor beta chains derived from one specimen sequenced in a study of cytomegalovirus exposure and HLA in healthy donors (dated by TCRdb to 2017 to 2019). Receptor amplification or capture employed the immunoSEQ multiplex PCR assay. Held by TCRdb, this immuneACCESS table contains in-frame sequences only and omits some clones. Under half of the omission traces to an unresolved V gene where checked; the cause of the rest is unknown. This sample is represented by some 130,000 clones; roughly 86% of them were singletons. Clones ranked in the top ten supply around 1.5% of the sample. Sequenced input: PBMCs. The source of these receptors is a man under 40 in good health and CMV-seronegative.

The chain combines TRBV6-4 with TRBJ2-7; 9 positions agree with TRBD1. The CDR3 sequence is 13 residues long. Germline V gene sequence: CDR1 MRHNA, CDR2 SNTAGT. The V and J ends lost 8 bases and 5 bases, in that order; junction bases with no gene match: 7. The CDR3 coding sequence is TGTGCCAGCGGCTACAGGGGGCGGGACGAGCAGTACTTC. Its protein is CASGYRGRDEQYF.

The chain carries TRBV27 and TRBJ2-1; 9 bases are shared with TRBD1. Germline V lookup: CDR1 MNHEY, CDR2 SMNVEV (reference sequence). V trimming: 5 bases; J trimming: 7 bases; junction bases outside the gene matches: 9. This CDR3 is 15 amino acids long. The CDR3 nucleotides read TGTGCCAGCAGTCCCCGGGACAGGGAAAGAAATGAGCAGTTCTTC. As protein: CASSPRDRERNEQFF.

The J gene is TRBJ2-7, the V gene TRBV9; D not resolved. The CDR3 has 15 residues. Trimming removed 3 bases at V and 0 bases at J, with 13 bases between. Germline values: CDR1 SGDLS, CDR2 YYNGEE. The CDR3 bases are TGTGCCAGCAGCGAGGAGACGAAAAGCTCCTACGAGCAGTACTTC. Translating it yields CASSEETKSSYEQYF.

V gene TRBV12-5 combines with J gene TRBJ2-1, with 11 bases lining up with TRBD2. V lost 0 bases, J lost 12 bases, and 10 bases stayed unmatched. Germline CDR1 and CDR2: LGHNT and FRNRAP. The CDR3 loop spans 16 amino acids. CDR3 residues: CASGLVGTSGLMVQFF. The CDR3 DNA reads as TGTGCTAGTGGTTTGGTAGGGACTAGCGGTCTCATGGTGCAGTTCTTC.

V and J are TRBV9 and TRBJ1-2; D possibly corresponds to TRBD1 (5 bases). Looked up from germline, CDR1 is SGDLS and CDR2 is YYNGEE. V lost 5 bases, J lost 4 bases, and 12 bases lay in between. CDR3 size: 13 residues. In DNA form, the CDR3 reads TGTGCCAGCAGGACAGAAAAGGCCTATGGCTACACCTTC. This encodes CASRTEKAYGYTF.